Listed below are T cell receptor beta chains from one sample, sequenced in a study of T cell responses to AZD1222 COVID-19 vaccine. The repertoire was sequenced with immunoSEQ multiplex PCR; TCRdb's copy has only in-frame clones and lacks some. This repertoire shows 130,000 to 150,000 clones, 90% found once; its top ten account for around 3.5%. The specimen was peripheral blood, collected on day 0 of AZD1222 vaccination. The receptor source for this set is an adult in good health. The CDR3 runs from the conserved cysteine through the conserved F or W.

>13|TRBV7-9|TRBJ1-6
CASGGLDNSPLHF
>19|TRBV7-9|TRBJ1-6
CASSPLDREVGAYNSPLHF
>15|TRBV19|TRBJ2-3
CASSRQELARDTQYF
>15|TRBV6-5|TRBJ1-5
CASSYSGGGGQPQHF
>11|TRBV2|TRBJ1-1
CAEGAGTEAFF
>16|TRBV9|TRBJ2-3
CASSPTSGSWTDTQYF
>14|TRBV4-1|TRBJ2-7
CASSQDGGRNEQYF
>13|TRBV18|TRBJ2-5
CASSPAGLETQYF
>15|TRBV7-8|TRBJ2-7
CASSLAGTSGYEQYF
>15|TRBV7-2|TRBJ1-5
CASSQISGSHQPQHF
>15|TRBV3-1/TRBV3-2|TRBJ2-7
CASSQMADPFYEQYF
>15|TRBV4-1|TRBJ2-6
CASSHQGAGANVLTF
>16|TRBV30|TRBJ2-1
CAWRDHDRGTYNEQFF
>14|TRBV6-6|TRBJ2-6
CASSYSTGGGVLTF
>14|TRBV7-9|TRBJ1-2
CASWPTGSLHGYTF
>13|TRBV11-3|TRBJ2-5
CASSLQSQETQYF
>16|TRBV30|TRBJ2-4
CAWKGVGQGVKRIQYF
>18|TRBV11-3|TRBJ2-2
CASSYRNLTSGGRGELFF
>12|TRBV11-3|TRBJ1-2
CASSSADYGYTF
>11|TRBV11-3|TRBJ2-7
CASRPGVEQYF
>14|TRBV19|TRBJ1-1
CASSIEVINTEAFF
>14|TRBV30|TRBJ1-3
CAWSRGSAGNTIYF
>15|TRBV7-2|TRBJ1-4
CASSLNWQGEEKLFF
>12|TRBV12-5|TRBJ1-2
CASYWLNYGYTF